The table lists the clone carrying this TCR beta chain with a count of one. Antigen unknown. This sample stems from a study of cytomegalovirus exposure and HLA in healthy donors. Study in general: Among about 179 million T cells, an earlier analysis found around 100 million unique TCR beta sequences.

There were likely unrecorded immune exposures, though donors were nominally healthy when sampled. Overall study results and limits: An ancestry cluster, one associated with Asian ancestry, reportedly showed fewer N-insertions than the approximately 670-donor mean in a later analysis.

PCR involved 60 Vbeta and 13 Jbeta primers. The data were produced by immunoSEQ multiplex PCR, yet TCRdb's version contains in-frame clones alone and is incomplete. The table lists approximately 100,000 clones, 60% to 85% of them singletons. V was clipped by 0 bases and J by 6 bases, with 9 bases between them. Germline V lookup: CDR1 MGHDK, CDR2 SYGVNS. This CDR3 is 14 amino acids long. Sample: PBMCs. This sequence joins TRBV25-1 and TRBJ1-3; D perhaps matches TRBD1 (6 bases). The clonotype comes from a man aged 45-65 years in good health and CMV-seronegative. The CDR3 here is CASSEYKGVNTIYF. DNA for the CDR3: TGTGCCAGCAGTGAATATAAGGGGGTAAACACCATATATTTT. Full variable domain (outside the CDR3, taken from reference TRBV25-1 and TRBJ1-3): EADIYQTPRYLVIGTGKKITLECSQTMGHDKMYWYQQDPGMELHLIHYSYGVNSTEKGDLSSESTVSRIRTEHFPLTLESARPSHTSQYLCASSEYKGVNTIYFGEGSWLTVV.